Presented here are 20 T cell receptor beta chains from one specimen sequenced in a study of CD8 T cells in ankylosing spondylitis. Using its own MiXCR run on the 5' RACE reads, TCRdb lists one record per CDR3 protein. The sample lists around 340,000 distinct CDR3 sequences, 20% to 25% occurring once. The specimen was blood, either unsorted or a sorted T cell fraction (not recorded which). These TCRs come from a male donor with ankylosing spondylitis or in good health (not recorded which).

This clonotype was detected a few times. This chain uses TRBV7-9 with TRBJ2-2, with a tentative D call TRBD1 (5 bases). CDR1 and CDR2 (germline): SEHNR, FQNEAQ (reference sequence). V was shortened by 5 bases and J by 1 base, with 11 bases between the two germline ends. This CDR3 spans 15 amino acids. The CDR3 loop is CASSLLTENTGELFF. For the CDR3, the DNA is TGTGCCAGCAGCCTCTTGACAGAGAACACCGGGGAGCTGTTTTTT. The full variable domain, rest sourced from reference TRBV7-9 and TRBJ2-2, is DTGVSQNPRHKITKRGQNVTFRCDPISEHNRLYWYRQTLGQGPEFLTYFQNEAQLEKSRLLSDRFSAERPKGSFSTLEIQRTEQGDSAMYLCASSLLTENTGELFFGEGSRLTVL.

This clonotype turned up a few times. The rearrangement links TRBV11-2 to TRBJ2-3, with D tentatively TRBD1 or TRBD2 (6 bases each). Trimming shortened V by 8 bases and J by 6 bases, and 15 bases separated the two germline ends. Germline V gives CDR1 SGHAT, CDR2 FQNNGV. This CDR3 has 13 residues. The CDR3 DNA sequence: TGTGCCAGCCACGGGGGCGACACGGATACGCAGTATTTT. Protein: CASHGGDTDTQYF.

This clonotype was detected a few times. The rearrangement uses TRBV4-1 and TRBJ2-3; a possible D gene is TRBD2 (6 bases). Germline V gives CDR1 MGHRA, CDR2 YSYEKL. V dropped 8 bases and J dropped 0 bases, with 15 bases sitting between them. This CDR3 has 15 residues. CDR3 region: CASGEERTSTDTQYF. DNA of the CDR3: TGCGCCAGCGGGGAGGAAAGAACTAGCACAGATACGCAGTATTTT.

The sample holds one count of this clonotype. The chain is built from TRBV11-2 and TRBJ2-7; no reliable D call. V was clipped by 2 bases and J by 0 bases, with 11 bases between them. The CDR3 covers 15 residues. Per the germline V gene, CDR1 is SGHAT and CDR2 is FQNNGV. This chain's CDR3 is CASSLRAEDSYEQYF. DNA for the CDR3: TGTGCCAGCAGCTTAAGAGCTGAGGACTCCTACGAGCAGTACTTC.

This clonotype was seen more than once but under ten times. The chain links TRBV7-3 to TRBJ2-1, with 7 bases identical to TRBD1. The germline CDR1 and CDR2 sequences are SGHTA and FQGTGA. V dropped 6 bases and J dropped 4; count of bases not matched to a gene: 6. The CDR3 is 14 amino acids. As DNA, the CDR3 is TGTGCCAGCAGGTCGGGACAGTATTACAATGAGCAGTTCTTC. This sequence encodes CASRSGQYYNEQFF.

V is TRBV11-2 and J is TRBJ2-7; 8 bases map to TRBD2. The CDR3 loop spans 14 amino acids. Germline loops: CDR1 SGHAT, CDR2 FQNNGV. Germline trimming cut 5 bases from V and 7 bases from J; bases unmatched to any gene: 10. The DNA for the CDR3 is TGTGCCAGCAGCCTCTTGGCGGGGGGCATGGAGCAGTACTTC. Residues: CASSLLAGGMEQYF.

This clonotype was seen a handful of times. The rearrangement uses TRBV12-3 or TRBV12-4 and TRBJ2-7; D might be TRBD2 (5 bases). V was pared by 6 bases and J by 3 bases, with 9 bases between. CDR3 length: 12 residues. The CDR3 DNA reads TGTGCCAGCAGCATGACTATCTACGAGCAGTACTTC. Translation: CASSMTIYEQYF.

This clonotype was counted only a few times. The gene calls are TRBV12-3 or TRBV12-4 and TRBJ1-6, with D perhaps TRBD1 (5 bases). The CDR3 loop spans 16 amino acids. Trimming left V 5 bases short and J 4 bases short, with 15 bases between. CDR3 nucleotides: TGTGCCAGCAGTACGACCAATTGGACATATAATTCACCCCTCCACTTT. Protein sequence: CASSTTNWTYNSPLHF.

V usage is TRBV29-1 and J usage is TRBJ1-4; a weak D match, TRBD1 (5 bases). The CDR3 is 12 amino acids. CDR1 is SQVTM, CDR2 ANQGSEA, per germline. The germline V and J ends were trimmed by 7 bases and 10 bases, with 16 bases remaining between them. CDR3 protein: CSAGRPSGKLFF. The CDR3 DNA sequence: TGCAGCGCGGGACGTCCCTCGGGAAAACTGTTTTTT.

V is TRBV12-3 or TRBV12-4 and J is TRBJ1-6; possibly TRBD1 for D (5 bases). CDR3 length: 11 amino acids. V lost 6 bases to trimming and J lost 14 bases, with 11 bases between them. The CDR3 is CASSFQGALHF. DNA of the CDR3: TGTGCCAGCAGCTTCCAGGGAGCCCTCCACTTT.

The V and J genes are TRBV28 and TRBJ2-3; 9 bases match TRBD1. V gave up 6 bases and J gave up 2 bases; unmatched junction bases: 6. CDR3 size: 15 residues. Germline V gives CDR1 MDHEN, CDR2 SYDVKM. The chain's CDR3 is CASSHRTGVTDTQYF. CDR3 in DNA: TGTGCCAGCAGCCATCGGACAGGGGTCACAGATACGCAGTATTTT.

This clonotype has only a few counts. The chain uses TRBV30 and TRBJ2-1; D tentatively reads TRBD1 or TRBD2 (6 bases each). This CDR3 spans 11 amino acids. V shed 4 bases and J shed 9 bases, with 10 bases lying between them. The germline CDR1 and CDR2 sequences are GTSNPN and SVGIG (reference sequence). CDR3 in amino acids: CAWTGGGEQFF. In DNA, the CDR3 is TGTGCCTGGACCGGGGGCGGTGAGCAGTTCTTC.

The chain has TRBV6-5 and TRBJ2-3, with D possibly being TRBD2 (6 bases). The CDR3 is 15 residues long. V lost 0 bases and J lost 2, with 9 bases in between. Per the germline V gene, CDR1 is MNHEY and CDR2 is SVGAGI. The CDR3 DNA reads TGTGCCAGCAGTTACTCGGGGGGTAACACAGATACGCAGTATTTT. Amino acids: CASSYSGGNTDTQYF.

J is TRBJ2-5 and V is TRBV5-1, with a possible D match to TRBD2 (6 bases). There are 15 residues in the CDR3. CDR1 is SGHRS, CDR2 YFSETQ, per germline. Trimming left V 2 bases short and J 2 bases short, with 13 bases between. CDR3 DNA sequence: TGCGCCAGCAGCTTTGGGGACGGAGGGCAAGAGACCCAGTACTTC. As protein: CASSFGDGGQETQYF.

This clonotype was counted only a few times. The chain is built from TRBV7-9 and TRBJ2-3; D is unclear. Trimming took 5 bases from V and 3 from J, leaving 9 bases between them. The CDR3 covers 13 residues. Looked up from germline, CDR1 is SEHNR and CDR2 is FQNEAQ (reference sequence). CDR3 region: CASSGLLTDTQYF. CDR3 sequence (DNA): TGTGCCAGCAGCGGGTTGCTGACAGATACGCAGTATTTT.

V usage is TRBV12-3 or TRBV12-4 and J usage is TRBJ2-2; D may correspond to TRBD1 or TRBD2 (5 bases each). V was clipped by 8 bases and J by 2 bases, with 15 bases between them. The CDR3 has 15 residues. For the CDR3, the DNA is TGTGCCAGCCGCCCCTGGGACCTTAACACCGGGGAGCTGTTTTTT. Translation gives CASRPWDLNTGELFF.

The rearrangement links TRBV12-3 or TRBV12-4 to TRBJ2-1; D unclear. The V end lost 8 bases, the J end lost 8 bases, and 10 bases lay between the germline ends. This CDR3 has 11 residues. The CDR3 nucleotides read TGTGCCAGCGGGCCGGTGGATGAGCAGTTCTTC. Its protein product is CASGPVDEQFF.

The rearrangement joins TRBV5-1 to TRBJ2-6; TRBD1 aligns across 11 bases. Germline V CDR1 and CDR2: SGHRS, YFSETQ. The V segment lost 4 bases and the J segment 4 bases; nucleotides outside the gene matches: 10. CDR3 size: 18 residues. This CDR3 reads CASSTDRGRSSGANVLTF. The CDR3 bases are TGCGCCAGCAGCACGGACAGGGGGCGCTCCTCCGGGGCCAACGTCCTGACTTTC.

In this sample, this clonotype turned up a few times. The chain couples TRBV20-1 to TRBJ2-5, with 7 bases aligning to TRBD2. This CDR3 spans 16 amino acids. The ends lost 3 bases at V and 5 bases at J; junction bases unmatched: 15. Germline V CDR1 and CDR2: DFQATT, SNEGSKA (reference sequence). The CDR3 DNA reads as TGCAGTGCTAGCCTGCTCGAGGACGCGGGGGTTGAGACCCAGTACTTC. It codes for CSASLLEDAGVETQYF.

The table lists this clonotype with many counts. The chain employs TRBV29-1 and TRBJ2-1; the match to TRBD2 covers 9 bases. V gave up 7 bases and J gave up 7 bases; unmatched junction bases: 5. The CDR3 consists of 12 residues. Germline CDR1 reads SQVTM; CDR2 reads ANQGSEA. CDR3 region: CSGALAGNEQFF. CDR3 sequence (DNA): TGCAGCGGCGCCCTAGCGGGAAATGAGCAGTTCTTC.